A single sample gave rise to the 14 T cell receptor beta chains below, sequenced in a study of cytomegalovirus exposure and HLA in healthy donors. The PCR was carried out with 60 Vbeta primers and 13 Jbeta primers. Sequenced by immunoSEQ multiplex PCR; TCRdb stores in-frame clones only, minus some. The repertoire holds about 82,000 clones, with 60% to 85% as singletons. Sequencing was performed on PBMCs. All receptors derive from a male donor in good health and CMV-seropositive.

The V gene is TRBV27, the J gene TRBJ2-5, with 8 bases that match TRBD2. Per the germline V gene, CDR1 is MNHEY and CDR2 is SMNVEV (reference sequence). Trimming cost V 5 bases and J 2 bases; bases outside gene matches: 4. The length of the CDR3 is 14 residues. The CDR3: CASSVQRGQETQYF. CDR3 DNA: TGTGCCAGCAGTGTGCAGCGGGGGCAAGAGACCCAGTACTTC.

The CDR3: CASSSAQGLNGELFF. In DNA form, the CDR3 reads TGTGCCAGCAGCTCCGCACAGGGGTTGAACGGGGAGCTGTTTTTT. V usage is TRBV7-8 and J usage is TRBJ2-2, with 7 bases that match TRBD1. V was pared by 4 bases and J by 7 bases, with 9 bases of the junction left unmatched. The germline gives CDR1 SGHVS, CDR2 FQNEAQ. The CDR3 covers 15 residues.

This clone was seen only once. The chain links TRBV5-1 to TRBJ2-7, with D perhaps TRBD1 (6 bases). The CDR3 has 14 amino acids. Germline V lookup: CDR1 SGHRS, CDR2 YFSETQ. V was shortened by 1 base and J by 1 base, with 9 bases between the two germline ends. Written as DNA, the CDR3 is TGCGCCAGCAGCTTGTCGGGACAATCCTACGAGCAGTACTTC. Translated: CASSLSGQSYEQYF.

The V and J genes are TRBV6-1 and TRBJ1-6, with D possibly TRBD1 on 6 matching bases. CDR1 and CDR2 from the germline V gene are MNHNS and SASEGT. The CDR3 has 15 residues. Trimming shortened V by 4 bases and J by 10 bases, and 17 bases separated the two germline ends. CDR3 DNA sequence: TGTGCCAGCAGTGTACGGGACACATTTCGATCACCCCTCCACTTT. Translating gives CASSVRDTFRSPLHF.

The chain couples TRBV7-3 to TRBJ2-3; D is possibly TRBD2 (6 bases). From germline, CDR1 is SGHTA and CDR2 FQGTGA. The CDR3 runs to 14 residues. Trimming removed 4 bases at V and 3 bases at J, with 11 bases between. CDR3 protein: CASSSEGRTDTQYF. The CDR3 DNA reads as TGTGCCAGCAGCTCGGAGGGGCGAACAGATACGCAGTATTTT.

The chain recombines TRBV27 with TRBJ2-3, with D tentatively TRBD1 (6 bases). The CDR3 spans 13 residues. V shed 1 base and J shed 10 bases, with 12 bases lying between them. Germline CDR1 reads MNHEY; CDR2 reads SMNVEV (reference sequence). CDR3 sequence: CASSLYGDRSQYF. CDR3 bases: TGTGCCAGCAGTTTATACGGAGACAGGTCGCAGTATTTT.

This rearrangement joins TRBV5-3 to TRBJ2-7, with 7 bases identical to TRBD1. TRBV5-3 is recorded as an ORF, its role being uncertain. With 4 bases clipped from V and 4 bases from J, the junction kept 17 bases outside the gene matches. CDR3 size: 17 residues. The CDR3 region is CARSLTCLGTAYYEQYF. CDR3 in DNA: TGTGCCAGAAGCCTGACTTGTCTTGGGACAGCCTATTACGAGCAGTACTTC.

In DNA, the CDR3 is TGTGCCAGCAGTTACAGGGGTAGCAATCAGCCCCAGCATTTT. As protein: CASSYRGSNQPQHF. V gene TRBV13 combines with J gene TRBJ1-5; 7 bases are shared with TRBD1. CDR1 PRHDT and CDR2 FYEKMQ come from the germline V gene (reference sequence). The CDR3 extends over 14 amino acids. Trimming cost V 6 bases and J 0 bases; bases outside gene matches: 2.

This clone appeared once. CDR3 loop: CASSLGAGQAEAFF. The DNA of the CDR3 is TGTGCCAGCAGCTTAGGGGCAGGGCAGGCTGAAGCTTTCTTT. The chain is built from TRBV7-8 and TRBJ1-1; D is perhaps TRBD1 (5 bases). V lost 1 base and J 6 bases, leaving 12 bases between the germline ends. The CDR3 consists of 14 residues. Germline CDR1 is SGHVS and CDR2 is FQNEAQ.

This sequence joins TRBV11-2 and TRBJ1-1, with a tentative D call TRBD1 (5 bases). V lost 1 base and J 2 bases, leaving 11 bases between the germline ends. Germline V CDR1 and CDR2: SGHAT, FQNNGV. CDR3 length equals 15 residues. The CDR3 loop reads CASSLGQGHNTEAFF. DNA for the CDR3: TGTGCCAGCAGCTTAGGGCAGGGCCATAACACTGAAGCTTTCTTT.

This rearrangement joins TRBV19 to TRBJ2-3; TRBD2 matches at 12 bases. Per the germline V gene, CDR1 is LNHDA and CDR2 is SQIVND (reference sequence). The CDR3 runs to 16 residues. With 6 bases clipped from V and 6 bases from J, the junction kept 10 bases outside the gene matches. CDR3 DNA: TGTGCCAGTAGGGCTAGCGGGAGGGCCGGGACGGATACGCAGTATTTT. It is translated as CASRASGRAGTDTQYF.

The gene calls are TRBV19 and TRBJ1-5; TRBD1 might be the D (5 bases). This CDR3 is built from 14 residues. Germline assignment: CDR1 LNHDA and CDR2 SQIVND (reference sequence). Trimming took off 2 bases at V and 4 bases at J, with 9 bases between the two ends. The CDR3 loop reads CASSIIPGNQPQHF. The CDR3 DNA reads as TGTGCCAGTAGTATAATCCCAGGGAATCAGCCCCAGCATTTT.

The chain carries TRBV19 and TRBJ1-1, with D unclear. CDR1 is LNHDA, CDR2 SQIVND, per germline (reference sequence). V was shortened by 7 bases and J by 0 bases, with 15 bases between the two germline ends. The CDR3 is 15 amino acids. CDR3 in amino acids: CASKGQATMNTEAFF. In DNA, the CDR3 is TGTGCCAGTAAAGGGCAGGCGACTATGAACACTGAAGCTTTCTTT.

The gene calls are TRBV18 and TRBJ2-5, with TRBD2 matching 9 bases. V gave up 0 bases and J gave up 1 base; unmatched junction bases: 6. The CDR3 sequence is 17 residues long. From germline, CDR1 is KGHSH and CDR2 LQKENI. CDR3: CASSPPNPAGGQETQYF. CDR3 nucleotides: TGTGCCAGCTCACCACCGAATCCAGCGGGGGGCCAAGAGACCCAGTACTTC.